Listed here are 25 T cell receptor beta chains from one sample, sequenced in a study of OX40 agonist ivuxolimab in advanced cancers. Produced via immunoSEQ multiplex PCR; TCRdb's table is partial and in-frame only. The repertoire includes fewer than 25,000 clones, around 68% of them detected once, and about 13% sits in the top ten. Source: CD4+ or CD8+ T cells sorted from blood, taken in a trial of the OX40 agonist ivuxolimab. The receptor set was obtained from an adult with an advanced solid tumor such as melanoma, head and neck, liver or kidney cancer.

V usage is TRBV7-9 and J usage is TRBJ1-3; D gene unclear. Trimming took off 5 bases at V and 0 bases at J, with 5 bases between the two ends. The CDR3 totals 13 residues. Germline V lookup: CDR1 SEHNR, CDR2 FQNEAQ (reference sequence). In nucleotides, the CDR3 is TGTGCCAGCAGCCCTATCTCTGGAAACACCATATATTTT. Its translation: CASSPISGNTIYF.

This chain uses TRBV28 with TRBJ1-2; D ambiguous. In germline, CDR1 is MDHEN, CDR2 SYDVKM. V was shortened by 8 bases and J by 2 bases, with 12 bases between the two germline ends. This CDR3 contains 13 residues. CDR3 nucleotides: TGTGCCAGCCCGCGGGAGTCCAACTATGGCTACACCTTC. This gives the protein CASPRESNYGYTF.

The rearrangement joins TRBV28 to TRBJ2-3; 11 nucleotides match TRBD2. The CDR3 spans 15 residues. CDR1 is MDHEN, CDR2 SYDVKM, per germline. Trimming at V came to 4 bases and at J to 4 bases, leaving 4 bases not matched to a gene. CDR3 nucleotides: TGTGCCAGCAGTTCGACTAGCGGGGACGCAGATACGCAGTATTTT. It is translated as CASSSTSGDADTQYF.

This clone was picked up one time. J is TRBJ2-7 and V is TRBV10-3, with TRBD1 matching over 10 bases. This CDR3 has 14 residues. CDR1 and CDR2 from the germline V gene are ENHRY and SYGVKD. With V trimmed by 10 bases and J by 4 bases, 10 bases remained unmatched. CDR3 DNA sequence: TGTGCCACCGTCCGGGACAGGGGCGGATACGAGCAGTACTTC. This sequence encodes CATVRDRGGYEQYF.

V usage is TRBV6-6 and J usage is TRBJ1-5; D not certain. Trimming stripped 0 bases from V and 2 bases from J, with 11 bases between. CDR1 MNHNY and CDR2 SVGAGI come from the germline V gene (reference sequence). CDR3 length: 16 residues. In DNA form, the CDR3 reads TGTGCCAGCAGTTACTCGAACCCTGGCGGCAATCAGCCCCAGCATTTT. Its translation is CASSYSNPGGNQPQHF.

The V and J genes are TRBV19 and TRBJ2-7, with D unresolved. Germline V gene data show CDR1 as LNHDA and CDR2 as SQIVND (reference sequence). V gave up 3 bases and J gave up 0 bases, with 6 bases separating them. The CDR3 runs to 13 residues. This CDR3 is CASSITNSYEQYF. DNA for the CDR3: TGTGCCAGTAGTATCACTAACTCCTACGAGCAGTACTTC.

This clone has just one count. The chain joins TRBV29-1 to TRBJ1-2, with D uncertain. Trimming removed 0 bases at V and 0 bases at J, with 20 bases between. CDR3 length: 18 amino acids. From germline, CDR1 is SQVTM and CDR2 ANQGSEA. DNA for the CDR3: TGCAGCGTTGAAGACAGCGGTAGGCTGAGATCAACTAACTATGGCTACACCTTC. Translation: CSVEDSGRLRSTNYGYTF.

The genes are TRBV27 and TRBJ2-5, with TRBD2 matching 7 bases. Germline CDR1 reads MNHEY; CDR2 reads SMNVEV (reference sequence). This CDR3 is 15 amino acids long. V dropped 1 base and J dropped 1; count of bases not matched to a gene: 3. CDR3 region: CASSLLRLAQETQYF. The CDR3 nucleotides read TGTGCCAGCAGTTTATTGCGACTAGCCCAAGAGACCCAGTACTTC.

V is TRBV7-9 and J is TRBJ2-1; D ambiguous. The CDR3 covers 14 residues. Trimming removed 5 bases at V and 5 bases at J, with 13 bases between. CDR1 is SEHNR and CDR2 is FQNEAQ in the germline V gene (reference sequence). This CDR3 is CASSPRTSDNEQFF. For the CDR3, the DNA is TGTGCCAGCAGCCCCCGGACCTCAGACAATGAGCAGTTCTTC.

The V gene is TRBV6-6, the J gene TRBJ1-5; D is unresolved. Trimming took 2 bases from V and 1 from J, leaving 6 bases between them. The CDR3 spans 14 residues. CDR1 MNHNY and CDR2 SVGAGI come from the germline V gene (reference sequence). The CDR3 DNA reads TGTGCCAGCAGTTACGGGCTCAGCAATCAGCCCCAGCATTTT. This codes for CASSYGLSNQPQHF.

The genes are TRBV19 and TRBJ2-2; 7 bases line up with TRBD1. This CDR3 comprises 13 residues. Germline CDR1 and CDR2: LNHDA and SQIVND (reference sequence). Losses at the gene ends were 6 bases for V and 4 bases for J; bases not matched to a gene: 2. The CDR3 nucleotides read TGTGCCAGTAGGGACAGGCCCACCGGGGAGCTGTTTTTT. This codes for CASRDRPTGELFF.

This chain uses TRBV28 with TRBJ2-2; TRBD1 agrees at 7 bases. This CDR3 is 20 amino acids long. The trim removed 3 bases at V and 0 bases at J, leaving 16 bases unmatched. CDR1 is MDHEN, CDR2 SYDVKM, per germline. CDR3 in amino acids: CASSFPDRELDQANTGELFF. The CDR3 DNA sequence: TGTGCCAGCAGTTTCCCTGACAGGGAACTAGACCAAGCGAACACCGGGGAGCTGTTTTTT.

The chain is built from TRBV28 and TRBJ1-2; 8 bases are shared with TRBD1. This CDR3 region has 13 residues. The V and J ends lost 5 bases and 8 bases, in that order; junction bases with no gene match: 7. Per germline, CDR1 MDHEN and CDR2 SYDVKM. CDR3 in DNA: TGTGCCAGCAGTCTCAGGGGGCTGGGCGGCTACACCTTC. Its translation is CASSLRGLGGYTF.

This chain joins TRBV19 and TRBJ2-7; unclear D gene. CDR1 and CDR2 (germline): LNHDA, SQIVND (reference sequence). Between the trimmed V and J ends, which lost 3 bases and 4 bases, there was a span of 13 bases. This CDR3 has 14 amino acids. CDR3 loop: CASSMFGSFYEQYF. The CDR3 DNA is TGTGCCAGTAGTATGTTTGGATCCTTTTACGAGCAGTACTTC.

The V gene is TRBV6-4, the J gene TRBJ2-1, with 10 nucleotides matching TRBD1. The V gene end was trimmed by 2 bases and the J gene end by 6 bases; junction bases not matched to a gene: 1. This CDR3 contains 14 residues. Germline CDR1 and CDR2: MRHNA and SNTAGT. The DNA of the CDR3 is TGTGCCAGCAGTGACGGACAGGGGGGCAATGAGCAGTTCTTC. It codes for CASSDGQGGNEQFF.

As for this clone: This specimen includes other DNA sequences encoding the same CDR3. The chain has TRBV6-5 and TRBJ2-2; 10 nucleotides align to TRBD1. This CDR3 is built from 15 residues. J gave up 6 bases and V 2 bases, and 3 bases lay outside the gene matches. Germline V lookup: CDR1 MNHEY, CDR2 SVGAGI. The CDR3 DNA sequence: TGTGCCAGCAGTTACCAAGGACAGGGGGCCGGGGAGCTGTTTTTT. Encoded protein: CASSYQGQGAGELFF.

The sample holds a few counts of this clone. As DNA, the CDR3 is TGTGCCAGCATCGCAGGAGACAACACCATATATTTT. It codes for CASIAGDNTIYF. The V and J genes are TRBV7-9 and TRBJ1-3; no definite D call. Germline V gene data show CDR1 as SEHNR and CDR2 as FQNEAQ (reference sequence). This CDR3 has 12 residues. Trimming removed 7 bases from V and 7 bases from J, with 11 bases in between.

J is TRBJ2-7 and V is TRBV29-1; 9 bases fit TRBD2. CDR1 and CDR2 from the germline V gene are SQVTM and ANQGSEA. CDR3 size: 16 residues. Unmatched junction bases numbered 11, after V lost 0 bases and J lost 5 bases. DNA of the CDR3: TGCAGCGTTGAAGATCCATTAAACAGCGGGAGGAACGAGCAGTACTTC. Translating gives CSVEDPLNSGRNEQYF.

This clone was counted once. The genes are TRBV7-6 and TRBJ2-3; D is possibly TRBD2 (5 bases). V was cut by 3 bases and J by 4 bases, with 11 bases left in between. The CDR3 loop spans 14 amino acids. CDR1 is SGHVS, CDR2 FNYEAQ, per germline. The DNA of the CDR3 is TGTGCCAGCAGCTTTGAGAGGGAGTCAGATACGCAGTATTTT. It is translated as CASSFERESDTQYF.

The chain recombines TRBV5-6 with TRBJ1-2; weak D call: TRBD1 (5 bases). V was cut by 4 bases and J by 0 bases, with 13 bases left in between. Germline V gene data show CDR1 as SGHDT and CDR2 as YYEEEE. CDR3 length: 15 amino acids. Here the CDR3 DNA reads TGTGCCAGCAGCCTTGGGGCAGGTCCTAACTATGGCTACACCTTC. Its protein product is CASSLGAGPNYGYTF.

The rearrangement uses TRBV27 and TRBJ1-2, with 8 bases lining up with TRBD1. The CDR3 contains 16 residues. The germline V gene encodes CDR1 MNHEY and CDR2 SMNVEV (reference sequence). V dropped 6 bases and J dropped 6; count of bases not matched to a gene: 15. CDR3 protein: CASSPYADREGNGYTF. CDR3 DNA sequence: TGTGCCAGCAGCCCTTACGCGGACAGGGAGGGTAATGGCTACACCTTC.

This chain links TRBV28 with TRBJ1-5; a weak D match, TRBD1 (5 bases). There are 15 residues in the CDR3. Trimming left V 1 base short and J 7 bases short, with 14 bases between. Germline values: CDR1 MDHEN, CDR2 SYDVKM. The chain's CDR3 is CASSLLPHGGQPQHF. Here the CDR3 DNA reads TGTGCCAGCAGTTTATTACCACATGGGGGGCAGCCCCAGCATTTT. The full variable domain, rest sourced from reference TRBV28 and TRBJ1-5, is DVKVTQSSRYLVKRTGEKVFLECVQDMDHENMFWYRQDPGLGLRLIYFSYDVKMKEKGDIPEGYSVSREKKERFSLILESASTNQTSMYLCASSLLPHGGQPQHFGDGTRLSIL.

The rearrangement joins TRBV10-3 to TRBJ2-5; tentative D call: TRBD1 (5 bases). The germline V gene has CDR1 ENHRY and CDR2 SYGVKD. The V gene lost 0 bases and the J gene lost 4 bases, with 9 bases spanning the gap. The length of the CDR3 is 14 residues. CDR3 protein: CAISESDNPETQYF. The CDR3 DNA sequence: TGTGCCATCAGTGAGTCGGACAACCCAGAGACCCAGTACTTC.

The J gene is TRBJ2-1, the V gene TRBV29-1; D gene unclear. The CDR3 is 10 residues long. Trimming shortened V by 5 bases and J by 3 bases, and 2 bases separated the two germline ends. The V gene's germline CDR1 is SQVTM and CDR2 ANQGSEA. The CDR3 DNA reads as TGCAGCGTTTTCTACAATGAGCAGTTCTTC. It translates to CSVFYNEQFF.

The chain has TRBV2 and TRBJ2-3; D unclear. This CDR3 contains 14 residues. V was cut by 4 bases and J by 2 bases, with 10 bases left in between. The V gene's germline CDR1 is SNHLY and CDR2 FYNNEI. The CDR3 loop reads CASSGRVFTDTQYF. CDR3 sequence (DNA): TGTGCCAGCAGTGGGCGCGTTTTCACAGATACGCAGTATTTT. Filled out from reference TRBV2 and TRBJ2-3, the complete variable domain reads EPEVTQTPSHQVTQMGQEVILRCVPISNHLYFYWYRQILGQKVEFLVSFYNNEISEKSEIFDDQFSVERPDGSNFTLKIRSTKLEDSAMYFCASSGRVFTDTQYFGPGTRLTVL.